Following are 26 T cell receptor beta chains from one sample sequenced in a study of blood T cells in healthy people across ages. Using a J-beta primer mix together with a sample-barcoded 5' primer, a second PCR was run for roughly 7 to 12 cycles. TCRdb itself ran the 5' RACE reads through MiXCR, one entry per CDR3 protein. The data hold over 600,000 distinct CDR3 sequences, with around 41% observed a single time. The sequenced sample consisted of blood. The source is a man older than 75 in good health.

The chain is built from TRBV9 and TRBJ2-1; 10 bases are shared with TRBD2. CDR3 length equals 18 residues. Germline V lookup: CDR1 SGDLS, CDR2 YYNGEE. V shed 4 bases, J shed 0 bases, and the junction held 10 bases outside the gene matches. The CDR3 nucleotides read TGTGCCAGCAGCCCTCGGACTAGCGGCCTCAGCTCCTACAATGAGCAGTTCTTC. Protein sequence: CASSPRTSGLSSYNEQFF. Full variable domain (rest looked up from reference TRBV9 and TRBJ2-1): DSGVTQTPKHLITATGQRVTLRCSPRSGDLSVYWYQQSLDQGLQFLIQYYNGEERAKGNILERFSAQQFPDLHSELNLSSLELGDSALYFCASSPRTSGLSSYNEQFFGPGTRLTVL.

The chain uses TRBV3-1 and TRBJ2-7, with TRBD2 matching over 8 bases. In germline, CDR1 is LGHDT, CDR2 YNNKEL (reference sequence). The trim removed 4 bases at V and 7 bases at J, leaving 12 bases unmatched. This CDR3 comprises 15 residues. CDR3 in amino acids: CASSRAGVSYNEQYF. DNA of the CDR3: TGTGCCAGCAGCCGAGCGGGAGTTTCCTACAATGAGCAGTACTTC.

This clonotype came up many times. The rearrangement links TRBV9 to TRBJ2-3; D is ambiguous. Germline-derived CDR1 and CDR2 are SGDLS and YYNGEE. This CDR3 contains 14 residues. V dropped 0 bases and J dropped 4 bases, with 9 bases sitting between them. CDR3 nucleotides: TGTGCCAGCAGCGTAGGGAGTGTGCCAGATACGCAGTATTTT. Its translation is CASSVGSVPDTQYF.

In the case of this clonotype: The junction and the germline gene differ at one end; a read error may be behind it. The chain has TRBV18 and TRBJ1-2; D gene ambiguous. Germline CDR1 KGHSH, CDR2 LQKENI. CDR3 length: 13 amino acids. The CDR3 is CASSPAQEYGYTF. CDR3 bases: TGTGCTAGCTCGCCAGCCCAGGAGTATGGCTACACCTTC.

This clonotype has only a few counts. V and J are TRBV5-1 and TRBJ2-3; weak D call: TRBD2 (6 bases). Trimming took 4 bases from V and 2 from J, leaving 17 bases between them. Per germline, CDR1 SGHRS and CDR2 YFSETQ. The CDR3 runs to 16 residues. The CDR3 reads CASSRDGLLNTDTQYF. DNA of the CDR3: TGCGCCAGCAGCCGGGACGGACTATTAAACACAGATACGCAGTATTTT.

The V call is TRBV20-1, the J call TRBJ1-2; 8 nucleotides match TRBD1. CDR3 length: 15 amino acids. Unmatched junction bases numbered 10, after V lost 0 bases and J lost 7 bases. The germline V gene encodes CDR1 DFQATT and CDR2 SNEGSKA (reference sequence). DNA for the CDR3: TGCAGTGCTAGAGAAAGTGGACAGGGCCCAGGTGGCTACACCTTC. As protein: CSARESGQGPGGYTF.

The chain couples TRBV18 to TRBJ1-5; D might be TRBD1 (6 bases). Germline V gene sequence: CDR1 KGHSH, CDR2 LQKENI. V was clipped by 3 bases and J by 3 bases, with 15 bases between them. The CDR3 consists of 16 residues. As DNA, the CDR3 is TGTGCCAGCTCACCTCGAACAGGGATTACCAATCAGCCCCAGCATTTT. This encodes CASSPRTGITNQPQHF.

In its sample, this clonotype was seen many times. The chain couples TRBV20-1 to TRBJ2-3; 10 bases are a match to TRBD2. This CDR3 contains 15 residues. Trimming at V came to 5 bases and at J to 7 bases, leaving 12 bases not matched to a gene. The germline V gene encodes CDR1 DFQATT and CDR2 SNEGSKA (reference sequence). The CDR3 coding sequence is TGCAGTGCTTCCCGACTAGCGGGTGGGAGCTATACGCAGTATTTT. Its translation: CSASRLAGGSYTQYF.

In this sample, this clonotype turned up a few times. The J gene is TRBJ1-2, the V gene TRBV20-1, with 12 bases that match TRBD1. V was pared by 5 bases and J by 8 bases, with 6 bases of the junction left unmatched. The germline V gene encodes CDR1 DFQATT and CDR2 SNEGSKA (reference sequence). The CDR3 has 13 residues. CDR3 protein: CSARGTGGWGYTF. The CDR3 DNA follows: TGCAGTGCTCGTGGGACAGGGGGCTGGGGCTACACCTTC.

The rearrangement uses TRBV20-1 and TRBJ2-1; D is ambiguous. The V end lost 1 base, the J end lost 7 bases, and 8 bases lay between the germline ends. There are 12 residues in the CDR3. CDR1 and CDR2 (germline): DFQATT, SNEGSKA (reference sequence). CDR3 loop: CSARVAVNEQFF. CDR3 nucleotides: TGCAGTGCTAGAGTTGCAGTGAATGAGCAGTTCTTC.

The chain is built from TRBV27 and TRBJ2-1, with D unresolved. CDR3 length: 17 residues. The germline V and J ends were trimmed by 5 bases and 2 bases, with 19 bases remaining between them. CDR1 and CDR2 (germline): MNHEY, SMNVEV (reference sequence). The CDR3 loop is CASSPSPFGTTYNEQFF. The CDR3 coding sequence is TGTGCCAGCAGTCCCTCCCCATTTGGTACTACCTACAATGAGCAGTTCTTC.

V usage is TRBV10-3 and J usage is TRBJ2-7, with 10 bases that match TRBD2. The CDR3 loop spans 14 amino acids. Germline lookup yields CDR1 ENHRY and CDR2 SYGVKD. The ends lost 3 bases at V and 10 bases at J; junction bases unmatched: 9. The CDR3 reads CAISEPTSGVRQYF. CDR3 DNA: TGTGCCATCAGTGAACCTACTAGCGGGGTTCGACAGTACTTC.

This clonotype was picked up one time. This chain uses TRBV29-1 with TRBJ2-5; D is unclear. The J call may be faulty, since TRBJ2-4 better matches the DNA end. CDR3 length equals 12 residues. Germline V gene sequence: CDR1 SQVTM, CDR2 ANQGSEA. The CDR3, as DNA: TGCAGCGTTGAACCGGAGCAAAACATTCAGTACTTC. Its translation is CSVEPEQNIQYF.

This clonotype was detected a few times. The rearrangement links TRBV6-2 or TRBV6-3 to TRBJ2-3; 7 nucleotides agree with TRBD2. Looked up from germline, CDR1 is MNHEY and CDR2 is SVGEGT. The J segment lost 2 bases and the V segment lost 6 bases, leaving 5 bases of the junction unmatched. The CDR3 totals 14 residues. The CDR3 nucleotides are TGTGCCAGCAGAGTCGGGACTAACACAGATACGCAGTATTTT. Translation gives CASRVGTNTDTQYF.

The chain combines TRBV6-2 or TRBV6-3 with TRBJ2-1; tentatively, D is TRBD2 (5 bases). From germline, CDR1 is MNHEY and CDR2 SVGEGT. This CDR3 spans 15 amino acids. V dropped 5 bases and J dropped 9 bases, with 20 bases sitting between them. The CDR3 DNA reads as TGTGCCAGCAGTCCAAATATACAGATGGCGGGTGAGCAGTTCTTC. This encodes CASSPNIQMAGEQFF.

The chain is built from TRBV9 and TRBJ2-3; tentative D call: TRBD2 (6 bases). The CDR3 has 16 amino acids. Germline V gene lookup returns CDR1 SGDLS and CDR2 YYNGEE. V was cut by 4 bases and J by 0 bases, with 15 bases left in between. In DNA, the CDR3 is TGTGCCAGCAGCCCCCAGCCGGGACTTAGCACAGATACGCAGTATTTT. It specifies CASSPQPGLSTDTQYF.

CDR3 nucleotide sequence: TGCGCCAGCAGTGAGTCGGTAGCGGGAGGCCTCAGAGGATCCTACGAGCAGTACTTC. The encoded protein is CASSESVAGGLRGSYEQYF. This chain links TRBV10-1 with TRBJ2-7; 10 bases map to TRBD2. V gave up 0 bases and J gave up 1 base; unmatched junction bases: 12. The CDR3 is 19 amino acids. The germline V gene encodes CDR1 WNHNN and CDR2 SYGVQD (reference sequence).

This chain uses TRBV20-1 with TRBJ2-5; 11 positions match TRBD2. Trimming at V came to 1 base and at J to 4 bases, leaving 2 bases not matched to a gene. Germline V gene lookup returns CDR1 DFQATT and CDR2 SNEGSKA (reference sequence). The CDR3 contains 14 residues. CDR3 region: CSARGTSGRETQYF. As DNA, the CDR3 is TGCAGTGCTAGAGGTACTAGCGGGAGAGAGACCCAGTACTTC.

This clonotype was detected only a few times. The chain uses TRBV5-1 and TRBJ2-5; TRBD1 agrees at 7 bases. This CDR3 is built from 14 residues. CDR1 is SGHRS and CDR2 is YFSETQ in the germline V gene. The trim removed 5 bases at V and 1 base at J, leaving 5 bases unmatched. The CDR3 nucleotides are TGCGCCAGCAGTGTGGGGGACAGCCAAGAGACCCAGTACTTC. Its protein is CASSVGDSQETQYF.

The chain couples TRBV9 to TRBJ2-1; D is perhaps TRBD1 (5 bases). V was pared by 0 bases and J by 7 bases, with 14 bases between. The CDR3 has 15 amino acids. Looked up from germline, CDR1 is SGDLS and CDR2 is YYNGEE. The CDR3 sequence: CASSVAPAGLNEQFF. The DNA of the CDR3 is TGTGCCAGCAGCGTAGCTCCGGCAGGGTTGAATGAGCAGTTCTTC. Drawing the rest from reference TRBV9 and TRBJ2-1, the complete variable domain is DSGVTQTPKHLITATGQRVTLRCSPRSGDLSVYWYQQSLDQGLQFLIQYYNGEERAKGNILERFSAQQFPDLHSELNLSSLELGDSALYFCASSVAPAGLNEQFFGPGTRLTVL.

This clonotype was observed a handful of times. This chain uses TRBV10-1 with TRBJ2-7; D tentatively reads TRBD1 or TRBD2 (6 bases each). Trimming took 2 bases from V and 0 from J, leaving 23 bases between them. The length of the CDR3 is 19 residues. Per the germline V gene, CDR1 is WNHNN and CDR2 is SYGVQD (reference sequence). The CDR3 sequence is CASSEKGDRGGSGSYEQYF. CDR3 DNA: TGCGCCAGCAGTGAGAAGGGGGACCGAGGCGGTAGCGGCTCCTACGAGCAGTACTTC.

This clonotype has just a few counts. The V call is TRBV25-1, the J call TRBJ2-3; 9 bases fit TRBD1. Trimming removed 0 bases from V and 3 bases from J; junction bases left unmatched: 4. In germline, CDR1 is MGHDK, CDR2 SYGVNS. This CDR3 region has 16 residues. CDR3 region: CASSEYTGGSTDTQYF. The CDR3 DNA reads as TGTGCCAGCAGTGAATATACAGGGGGCTCAACAGATACGCAGTATTTT.

The chain has TRBV29-1 and TRBJ2-1, with 7 bases matching TRBD2. There are 18 residues in the CDR3. The J segment lost 2 bases and the V segment lost 4 bases, leaving 17 bases of the junction unmatched. From germline, CDR1 is SQVTM and CDR2 ANQGSEA. CDR3: CSVAGDLREMQPYNEQFF. The CDR3 DNA follows: TGCAGCGTTGCCGGTGATTTGCGGGAGATGCAGCCCTACAATGAGCAGTTCTTC.

The rearrangement uses TRBV28 and TRBJ2-1, with D unclear. Looked up from germline, CDR1 is MDHEN and CDR2 is SYDVKM. V was shortened by 5 bases and J by 5 bases, with 7 bases between the two germline ends. The length of the CDR3 is 12 residues. CDR3 nucleotide sequence: TGTGCCAGCAGTCTTCAGCACAATGAGCAGTTCTTC. Translating it yields CASSLQHNEQFF.

This clonotype has only a few counts. Here the CDR3 DNA reads TGTGCCAGCAGCTTACGTCGGGCGGGAGGACCCACAGATACGCAGTATTTT. Amino acids: CASSLRRAGGPTDTQYF. The chain has TRBV11-1 and TRBJ2-3; TRBD2 agrees at 8 bases. Germline assignment: CDR1 SGHAT and CDR2 FQDESV (reference sequence). The CDR3 is 17 amino acids. V was pared by 2 bases and J by 2 bases, with 9 bases of the junction left unmatched. Combining the CDR3 with reference TRBV11-1 and TRBJ2-3 gives the whole variable domain EAEVAQSPRYKITEKSQAVAFWCDPISGHATLYWYRQILGQGPELLVQFQDESVVDDSQLPKDRFSAERLKGVDSTLKIQPAELGDSAMYLCASSLRRAGGPTDTQYFGPGTRLTVL.

This clonotype was found a few times. The rearrangement links TRBV5-1 to TRBJ2-2; D is uncertain. The V gene lost 7 bases and the J gene lost 1 base, with 11 bases spanning the gap. Germline assignment: CDR1 SGHRS and CDR2 YFSETQ. The CDR3 runs to 14 residues. The CDR3 DNA reads as TGCGCCAGCCGGCAGGCCGTGAACACCGGGGAGCTGTTTTTT. This gives the protein CASRQAVNTGELFF.